This entry lists 9 T cell receptor beta chains sequenced from one sample in a study of blood T cell repertoires in COVID-19. Sequencing was performed with immunoSEQ multiplex PCR; in TCRdb, only in-frame clones are kept and a portion is missing. Of 270,000 or so clones in the sample, 85% to 90% are singletons; the top ten hold roughly 14%. Sequences were obtained from peripheral blood. Receptor source: a human donor in a cohort sampled during active COVID-19.

V is TRBV5-1 and J is TRBJ1-4; possibly TRBD1 for D (6 bases). V lost 3 bases and J lost 7, with 22 bases in between. Per the germline V gene, CDR1 is SGHRS and CDR2 is YFSETQ. The CDR3 has 17 amino acids. The CDR3 bases are TGCGCCAGCAGCTCTTCCTCCCCTTCAGGGGTGGGTGAAAAACTGTTTTTT. Its protein product is CASSSSSPSGVGEKLFF.

The DNA of the CDR3 is TGTGCCAGCAGCTTAGCCCTCGGGACTAGGAAAGAGACCCAGTACTTC. It specifies CASSLALGTRKETQYF. V and J are TRBV7-8 and TRBJ2-5; 8 nucleotides agree with TRBD2. The CDR3 consists of 16 residues. J gave up 3 bases and V 0 bases, and 6 bases lay outside the gene matches. CDR1 is SGHVS and CDR2 is FQNEAQ in the germline V gene. Using reference TRBV7-8 and TRBJ2-5 for the parts outside the CDR3, the full variable domain is GAGVSQSPRYKVAKRGQDVALRCDPISGHVSLFWYQQALGQGPEFLTYFQNEAQLDKSGLPSDRFFAERPEGSVSTLKIQRTQQEDSAVYLCASSLALGTRKETQYFGPGTRLLVL.

The chain is built from TRBV14 and TRBJ2-7; D gene ambiguous. The CDR3 runs to 14 residues. Deletions cut 0 bases from V and 3 bases from J, with 9 bases between. Germline loops: CDR1 SGHDN, CDR2 FVKESK. The CDR3 DNA follows: TGTGCCAGCAGCCAAGATCTTTTGAGCTACGAGCAGTACTTC. It translates to CASSQDLLSYEQYF.

The chain links TRBV19 to TRBJ2-2; weak D call: TRBD2 (5 bases). The germline V gene has CDR1 LNHDA and CDR2 SQIVND (reference sequence). The CDR3 is 15 amino acids. Deletions cut 8 bases from V and 1 base from J, with 14 bases between. The CDR3 protein is CASGISGRNTGELFF. In DNA form, the CDR3 reads TGTGCCAGTGGAATCAGCGGCAGGAACACCGGGGAGCTGTTTTTT.

CDR3 loop: CASSQSPYQETQYF. CDR3 nucleotide sequence: TGTGCCAGCAGCCAATCTCCGTACCAAGAGACCCAGTACTTC. V usage is TRBV14 and J usage is TRBJ2-5; no reliable D call. The germline V gene has CDR1 SGHDN and CDR2 FVKESK. V was cut by 2 bases and J by 0 bases, with 7 bases left in between. The CDR3 loop spans 14 amino acids.

The CDR3 loop reads CSGGKQETQYF. The CDR3 DNA is TGCAGTGGGGGCAAGCAAGAGACCCAGTACTTC. The genes are TRBV20-1 and TRBJ2-5; the D gene is possibly TRBD1 (5 bases). Deletions cut 7 bases from V and 2 bases from J, with 8 bases between. This CDR3 comprises 11 residues. Germline lookup yields CDR1 DFQATT and CDR2 SNEGSKA (reference sequence).

The V gene is TRBV5-1, the J gene TRBJ2-1; no definite D call. CDR3 length: 15 amino acids. Per germline, CDR1 SGHRS and CDR2 YFSETQ. V was trimmed by 2 bases and J by 0 bases, leaving 9 bases between them. Written as DNA, the CDR3 is TGCGCCAGCAGCTTAAATAGCCCCTCCTACAATGAGCAGTTCTTC. This sequence encodes CASSLNSPSYNEQFF.

V gene TRBV3-1 (or the pseudogene TRBV3-2) combines with J gene TRBJ2-3; 8 bases are shared with TRBD2. The V gene's germline CDR1 is LGHDT and CDR2 YNNKEL (reference sequence). CDR3 length: 15 residues. The V and J ends lost 7 bases and 1 base, in that order; junction bases with no gene match: 7. CDR3 residues: CASNSAGVGTDTQYF. CDR3 coding DNA: TGTGCCAGCAATTCAGCGGGAGTAGGCACAGATACGCAGTATTTT.

This sequence joins TRBV5-8 and TRBJ2-1, with no clear D. The CDR3 extends over 15 amino acids. Germline assignment: CDR1 SGHTS and CDR2 YDEGEE. Trimming stripped 4 bases from V and 5 bases from J, with 16 bases between. The CDR3 region is CASSLGGYRDNEQFF. The CDR3 nucleotides read TGTGCCAGCAGCCTTGGTGGGTACAGAGACAATGAGCAGTTCTTC.